This T cell receptor beta chain is drawn from a study of metastatic and nonmetastatic thyroid tumors. Across the study: Both malignant and benign thyroid patients supplied peripheral blood and tumor or nodule tissue samples, across which the repertoires of these patients were then compared.

Patients had received no treatment of any kind before thyroid surgery. About this clone: The antigen is undetermined.

Study results and limitations: Compared with benign nodules, malignant thyroid tumors were reported to have significantly higher TCR beta diversity in both blood and tumor.

In the study's own analysis: Between-group CDR3 differences, defined by clinicopathological status, yielded a distant-metastasis classifier for papillary thyroid cancer. TCRdb reanalyzed the PCR reads with MiXCR. TCRdb, rather than the study authors, made the V and J calls. The sample has some 17,000 clones, around 30% seen once; the top ten hold 15% to 18%. Sequencing was performed on tumor tissue. This TCR was sampled from a female donor with papillary thyroid cancer or a benign thyroid nodule (not recorded which). Some clones in this sample may be carry-over from other donors' samples.

The CDR3 here is CAWSVVPGFGYTF. For the CDR3, the DNA is TGTGCCTGGAGTGTAGTTCCAGGGTTTGGCTACACCTTC. V is TRBV30 and J is TRBJ1-2, with D perhaps matching TRBD1 (5 bases). CDR1 GTSNPN and CDR2 SVGIG come from the germline V gene (reference sequence). CDR3 size: 13 residues. Trimming removed 0 bases at V and 7 bases at J, with 12 bases between.